The 32 T cell receptor beta chains below all came from one sample that was sequenced in a study of blood T cell repertoires in COVID-19. Produced via immunoSEQ multiplex PCR; TCRdb's table is partial and in-frame only. Of about 170,000 clones listed, approximately 83% are singletons. The sequencing sample was made of peripheral blood. These receptors were collected from a woman aged 80 or older with acute or convalescent COVID-19.

This clone was detected only a few times. The chain links TRBV30 to TRBJ1-6; the match to TRBD1 covers 7 bases. The junction had 9 bases not matched to a gene; V was cut back by 3 bases and J by 10 bases. Germline V gives CDR1 GTSNPN, CDR2 SVGIG (reference sequence). The CDR3 loop spans 14 amino acids. The CDR3 reads CAWSPATGESPLHF. In DNA form, the CDR3 reads TGTGCCTGGAGCCCTGCCACAGGGGAATCACCCCTCCACTTT.

The rearrangement links TRBV7-3 to TRBJ2-7; D is perhaps TRBD1 (6 bases). The germline V gene encodes CDR1 SGHTA and CDR2 FQGTGA. V was trimmed by 5 bases and J by 6 bases, leaving 17 bases between them. This CDR3 is built from 14 residues. This CDR3 reads CASSANGQLGEQYF. The DNA for the CDR3 is TGTGCCAGCAGCGCAAATGGACAGCTTGGCGAGCAGTACTTC.

This rearrangement joins TRBV10-3 to TRBJ2-1; 7 nucleotides line up with TRBD2. CDR1 and CDR2 (germline): ENHRY, SYGVKD. The CDR3 sequence is 14 residues long. V lost 4 bases to trimming and J lost 4 bases; unmatched junction nucleotides: 4. The CDR3 nucleotides read TGTGCCATCAGTGGCGGGAGCGGATACAATGAGCAGTTCTTC. It encodes CAISGGSGYNEQFF.

The V call is TRBV18, the J call TRBJ1-2; no definite D call. The V end was cut by 2 bases, the J end by 4 bases, with 17 bases between. In germline, CDR1 is KGHSH, CDR2 LQKENI. CDR3 length: 16 amino acids. The CDR3 nucleotides are TGTGCCAGCTCACCATACGACATTTCCTCTGGCTATGGCTACACCTTC. It codes for CASSPYDISSGYGYTF.

The chain's CDR3 is CAWSRDRDEKLFF. CDR3 bases: TGTGCCTGGAGCAGGGACAGGGATGAAAAACTGTTTTTT. The J gene is TRBJ1-4, the V gene TRBV30, with 9 bases identical to TRBD1. This CDR3 is 13 amino acids long. Germline CDR1 is GTSNPN and CDR2 is SVGIG (reference sequence). The J segment lost 6 bases and the V segment lost 3 bases, leaving 2 bases of the junction unmatched.

The V call is TRBV14, the J call TRBJ2-7, with 7 nucleotides matching TRBD1. This CDR3 comprises 14 residues. V shed 1 base and J 2 bases; nucleotides not matched to a gene: 2. Germline V CDR1 and CDR2: SGHDN, FVKESK. DNA of the CDR3: TGTGCCAGCAGCCAAGGACAGGGTCCCTACGAGCAGTACTTC. It is translated as CASSQGQGPYEQYF.

The chain uses TRBV6-6 and TRBJ1-5; D is perhaps TRBD1 (5 bases). The germline gives CDR1 MNHNY, CDR2 SVGAGI (reference sequence). The CDR3 length is 15 residues. V was pared by 5 bases and J by 6 bases, with 17 bases between. The CDR3 here is CASSKPDGGTQPQHF. Here the CDR3 DNA reads TGTGCCAGCAGTAAGCCGGACGGGGGGACTCAGCCCCAGCATTTT.

Comment on this clone: The sample has other DNA sequences that encode this CDR3 too. This chain joins TRBV7-9 and TRBJ2-2, with TRBD2 as a possible D gene (7 bases). CDR3 length equals 15 residues. The V gene lost 5 bases and the J gene lost 6 bases, with 16 bases spanning the gap. Per the germline V gene, CDR1 is SEHNR and CDR2 is FQNEAQ (reference sequence). CDR3 DNA sequence: TGTGCCAGCAGCCTCGCCGGGGGGCTTGCCGGGGAGCTGTTTTTT. Protein: CASSLAGGLAGELFF.

The rearrangement links TRBV18 to TRBJ2-5; D remains unclear. This CDR3 is built from 14 residues. Trimming removed 5 bases at V and 2 bases at J, with 12 bases between. Germline V gene lookup returns CDR1 KGHSH and CDR2 LQKENI. This chain's CDR3 is CASSSNVGQETQYF. CDR3 bases: TGTGCCAGCTCATCAAACGTCGGGCAAGAGACCCAGTACTTC.

The chain links TRBV29-1 to TRBJ2-7; TRBD2 is a possible D gene (6 bases). CDR1 SQVTM and CDR2 ANQGSEA come from the germline V gene. The CDR3 loop spans 12 amino acids. Trimming shortened V by 5 bases and J by 2 bases, and 10 bases separated the two germline ends. The CDR3 region is CSVRSGAYEQYF. In DNA, the CDR3 is TGCAGCGTTAGGTCGGGGGCCTACGAGCAGTACTTC.

The J gene is TRBJ2-7, the V gene TRBV11-1; the D is unclear. There are 14 residues in the CDR3. The V gene lost 2 bases and the J gene lost 4 bases, with 12 bases spanning the gap. Germline V gene data show CDR1 as SGHAT and CDR2 as FQDESV (reference sequence). The CDR3 DNA is TGTGCCAGCAGCTTATCCTTCTCCGGGTACGAGCAGTACTTC. Translated, it gives CASSLSFSGYEQYF.

This chain joins TRBV6-1 and TRBJ1-5; D is ambiguous. V dropped 2 bases and J dropped 5 bases, with 10 bases sitting between them. CDR1 and CDR2 from the germline V gene are MNHNS and SASEGT. The CDR3 loop spans 14 amino acids. The CDR3 region is CASSEMGVDQPQHF. CDR3 nucleotide sequence: TGTGCCAGCAGTGAAATGGGAGTGGATCAGCCCCAGCATTTT.

The J gene is TRBJ2-7, the V gene TRBV18, with a tentative D call TRBD1 (6 bases). The CDR3 spans 13 residues. Germline V CDR1 and CDR2: KGHSH, LQKENI. Trimming shortened V by 3 bases and J by 4 bases, and 10 bases separated the two germline ends. The CDR3, as DNA: TGTGCCAGCTCACCCGGACAGCCTTACGAGCAGTACTTC. Translation gives CASSPGQPYEQYF.

V usage is TRBV29-1 and J usage is TRBJ2-3, with 9 bases identical to TRBD1. CDR1 is SQVTM, CDR2 ANQGSEA, per germline. The CDR3 totals 16 residues. J gave up 2 bases and V 4 bases, and 10 bases lay outside the gene matches. As DNA, the CDR3 is TGCAGCGTTGGCCAGGGACAGGGCTATTCCACAGATACGCAGTATTTT. Its protein is CSVGQGQGYSTDTQYF.

J is TRBJ2-5 and V is TRBV9; D unresolved. The germline V and J ends were trimmed by 0 bases and 5 bases, with 14 bases remaining between them. CDR3 length: 15 amino acids. Germline lookup yields CDR1 SGDLS and CDR2 YYNGEE. The chain's CDR3 is CASSVEGRDWETQYF. DNA for the CDR3: TGTGCCAGCAGCGTAGAAGGCAGAGACTGGGAGACCCAGTACTTC.

The chain joins TRBV5-6 to TRBJ2-1, with 10 bases that match TRBD1. Trimming took 3 bases from V and 10 from J; bases not matched to a gene: 13. This CDR3 comprises 16 residues. Looked up from germline, CDR1 is SGHDT and CDR2 is YYEEEE. The CDR3 protein is CASSSYWRTGGHEQFF. The CDR3 DNA sequence: TGTGCCAGCAGCTCCTACTGGCGGACAGGGGGTCACGAGCAGTTCTTC.

The CDR3 spells CSGRGTSGSNEQFF. In DNA, the CDR3 is TGCAGCGGGCGCGGGACTAGCGGGAGTAATGAGCAGTTCTTC. V usage is TRBV29-1 and J usage is TRBJ2-1; 14 bases map to TRBD2. The germline CDR1 and CDR2 sequences are SQVTM and ANQGSEA. This CDR3 is built from 14 residues. V shed 7 bases and J 7 bases; nucleotides not matched to a gene: 6.

This clone was seen a single time. The V gene is TRBV5-1, the J gene TRBJ2-5; TRBD2 agrees at 14 bases. Germline assignment: CDR1 SGHRS and CDR2 YFSETQ. CDR3 length equals 18 residues. V was clipped by 5 bases and J by 5 bases; unmatched bases: 14. CDR3 residues: CASSSPPTSGRAKETQYF. The CDR3 bases are TGCGCCAGCAGTTCCCCTCCGACTAGCGGGAGGGCCAAGGAGACCCAGTACTTC.

This clone has more than one count but fewer than ten. J is TRBJ2-7 and V is TRBV9; 10 bases align to TRBD2. The CDR3 contains 16 residues. Germline V gene lookup returns CDR1 SGDLS and CDR2 YYNGEE. V was pared by 0 bases and J by 3 bases, with 6 bases of the junction left unmatched. In nucleotides, the CDR3 is TGTGCCAGCAGCGTAGGAGTTAGCGGGAGGTACTACGAGCAGTACTTC. As protein: CASSVGVSGRYYEQYF. The entire variable domain, with the rest obtained from reference TRBV9 and TRBJ2-7, is as follows: DSGVTQTPKHLITATGQRVTLRCSPRSGDLSVYWYQQSLDQGLQFLIQYYNGEERAKGNILERFSAQQFPDLHSELNLSSLELGDSALYFCASSVGVSGRYYEQYFGPGTRLTVT.

This clone occurred once. The chain joins TRBV2 to TRBJ2-1, with TRBD1 matching over 10 bases. The CDR3 length is 15 residues. The V and J ends lost 6 bases and 8 bases, in that order; junction bases with no gene match: 10. Germline V gene lookup returns CDR1 SNHLY and CDR2 FYNNEI. Written as DNA, the CDR3 is TGTGCCAGCAGCTCAGACAGGGGGCAGGGGGATGAGCAGTTCTTC. It is translated as CASSSDRGQGDEQFF.

The CDR3 region is CASSLAGSHEQYF. Written as DNA, the CDR3 is TGCGCCAGCAGCTTGGCCGGTAGCCACGAGCAGTACTTC. V is TRBV5-1 and J is TRBJ2-7; D is unclear. CDR3 length equals 13 residues. CDR1 is SGHRS and CDR2 is YFSETQ in the germline V gene. Trimming pared 0 bases from V and 5 bases from J, leaving 9 bases between.

Here the CDR3 DNA reads TGTGCCAGCAGCTTCAGCGGGGACCAAGAGACCCAGTACTTC. It yields the protein CASSFSGDQETQYF. This sequence joins TRBV7-2 and TRBJ2-5; 7 bases are shared with TRBD2. The CDR3 contains 14 residues. Germline CDR1 reads SGHTA; CDR2 reads FQGNSA. V dropped 3 bases and J dropped 0; count of bases not matched to a gene: 1.

The gene calls are TRBV5-1 and TRBJ2-6, with 7 bases fitting TRBD1. The CDR3 runs 17 residues. V was pared by 0 bases and J by 0 bases, with 3 bases of the junction left unmatched. CDR1 and CDR2 from the germline V gene are SGHRS and YFSETQ. The CDR3 region is CASSLEGASSGANVLTF. CDR3 sequence (DNA): TGCGCCAGCAGCTTGGAGGGGGCCAGCTCTGGGGCCAACGTCCTGACTTTC.

This rearrangement joins TRBV6-5 to TRBJ1-2; no clear D gene. V lost 11 bases, J lost 2 bases, and 12 bases lay in between. The germline V gene encodes CDR1 MNHEY and CDR2 SVGAGI. The CDR3 consists of 12 residues. The CDR3 DNA is TGTGCCTCTCGGGCGGGGAACTATGGCTACACCTTC. Translated: CASRAGNYGYTF.

A note on this clone: This specimen includes other DNA sequences encoding the same CDR3. The gene calls are TRBV11-2 and TRBJ2-3, with D hard to call. The V and J ends lost 2 bases and 3 bases respectively, with 9 bases between them. This CDR3 comprises 14 residues. The germline CDR1 and CDR2 sequences are SGHAT and FQNNGV. The CDR3 sequence is CASSLLRSTDTQYF. CDR3 nucleotides: TGTGCCAGCAGCTTACTCAGATCTACAGATACGCAGTATTTT.

The chain recombines TRBV6-6 with TRBJ1-1, with TRBD1 matching 9 bases. The germline gives CDR1 MNHNY, CDR2 SVGAGI (reference sequence). The CDR3 has 14 amino acids. The V and J ends lost 4 bases and 1 base, in that order; junction bases with no gene match: 1. CDR3 in DNA: TGTGCCAGCAGTTCGGACAGGGGGAACACTGAAGCTTTCTTT. The encoded protein is CASSSDRGNTEAFF.

The chain recombines TRBV6-1 with TRBJ1-2; D is uncertain. Germline-derived CDR1 and CDR2 are MNHNS and SASEGT. This CDR3 contains 18 residues. With 1 base removed from V and 7 bases from J, the gap between germline ends came to 25 bases. CDR3 residues: CASSEDAAASLRSAGYTF. In nucleotides, the CDR3 is TGTGCCAGCAGTGAAGACGCGGCTGCCAGTCTTAGGTCCGCTGGCTACACCTTC.

This chain uses TRBV6-6 with TRBJ1-1, with D possibly being TRBD1 (6 bases). The CDR3 consists of 16 residues. Trimming removed 8 bases at V and 2 bases at J, with 21 bases between. The germline V gene has CDR1 MNHNY and CDR2 SVGAGI (reference sequence). CDR3 region: CASRRPGGRGNTEAFF. The CDR3 DNA is TGTGCCAGCCGCCGTCCCGGGGGGCGGGGAAACACTGAAGCTTTCTTT.

The chain employs TRBV4-3 and TRBJ2-3; tentative D call: TRBD2 (6 bases). With 1 base removed from V and 0 bases from J, the gap between germline ends came to 11 bases. The CDR3 loop spans 16 amino acids. Per germline, CDR1 LGHNA and CDR2 YSLEER. The CDR3 bases are TGCGCCAGCAGCCAAGGGAGGGTACCTAGCACAGATACGCAGTATTTT. Encoded protein: CASSQGRVPSTDTQYF.

The chain has TRBV12-5 and TRBJ2-2; TRBD1 aligns across 9 bases. The ends lost 5 bases at V and 8 bases at J; junction bases unmatched: 9. Germline values: CDR1 LGHNT, CDR2 FRNRAP. The CDR3 is 15 amino acids. In DNA, the CDR3 is TGTGCTAGTGGTCTGGGACAGGGAGACAAGGGGGAGCTGTTTTTT. As protein: CASGLGQGDKGELFF.

This clone came up once. The J gene is TRBJ1-6, the V gene TRBV12-5; D perhaps matches TRBD1 (6 bases). Trimming cost V 1 base and J 9 bases, with 10 bases left between them. CDR1 LGHNT and CDR2 FRNRAP come from the germline V gene. CDR3 length: 14 residues. CDR3: CASGLGQAGSPLHF. CDR3 DNA sequence: TGTGCTAGTGGTTTGGGACAGGCTGGTTCACCCCTCCACTTT.

V usage is TRBV9 and J usage is TRBJ2-1; 7 bases fit TRBD2. The CDR3 covers 14 residues. V shed 3 bases, J shed 10 bases, and the junction held 10 bases outside the gene matches. From germline, CDR1 is SGDLS and CDR2 YYNGEE. This CDR3 reads CASSAPGLLSEQFF. The CDR3 DNA is TGTGCCAGCAGCGCACCGGGACTACTCAGCGAGCAGTTCTTC.